These T cell receptor beta chains were read from a single sample in a study of Ad26.COV2.S vaccination and SARS-CoV-2 variants. TCRdb's table, derived via immunoSEQ multiplex PCR, lists solely in-frame clones and lacks some. Among around 300,000 clones listed, 85% to 90% were seen once. This sample comprised peripheral blood, obtained in a trial of Ad26.COV2.S vaccine versus placebo. The receptors shown here come from a person aged 18-65 years who received the Ad26.COV2.S COVID-19 vaccine or a placebo. The CDR3 runs from the conserved cysteine through the conserved F or W. Clone size is shown for a subset of rows, as once, few, many or a class of expanded clone.

j_call v_call clone_size cdr3_aa
TRBJ2-1 TRBV24-1 NA CATSGASITYNEQFF
TRBJ1-6 TRBV6-5 NA CASSYSRDSLNSPLHF
TRBJ1-6 TRBV9 NA CASSPSKAENSPLHF
TRBJ2-4 TRBV19 NA CASSLGALNIQYF
TRBJ2-7 TRBV5-6 once CASSAQTSGRFYEQYF
TRBJ2-7 TRBV5-1 NA CASSFTGGDYEQYF
TRBJ2-1 TRBV5-1 few CASSLDRTGGYNEQFF
TRBJ2-7 TRBV4-2 NA CASSQGLAGFEQYF
TRBJ2-3 TRBV7-2 NA CASSLMNGVGTDTQYF
TRBJ2-7 TRBV28 NA CASSSRLAGGNYEQYF
TRBJ1-2 TRBV5-1 NA CASNPWTLYGYTF
TRBJ2-2 TRBV2 NA CASSERGRTGELFF
TRBJ2-7 TRBV6-5 NA CASKSGIYEQYF
TRBJ1-3 TRBV6-5 once CASSSRTGSGNTIYF
TRBJ1-6 TRBV7-8 NA CASSLEAGVKYNSPLHF
TRBJ2-7 TRBV4-2 NA CASSQDGGQVGYEQYF
TRBJ2-7 TRBV27 NA CASRLGTFSYEQYF
TRBJ2-2 TRBV7-3 NA CASSLASGSGELFF
TRBJ2-3 TRBV6-4 few CASSASTGGRDTQYF
TRBJ2-7 TRBV12-3/TRBV12-4 NA CASSPSQGYVQYF
TRBJ1-1 TRBV27 NA CASSLGGGNTEAFF
TRBJ2-5 TRBV24-1 NA CATSDVSRGTQYF
TRBJ2-7 TRBV29-1 NA CSVEGRYEQYF